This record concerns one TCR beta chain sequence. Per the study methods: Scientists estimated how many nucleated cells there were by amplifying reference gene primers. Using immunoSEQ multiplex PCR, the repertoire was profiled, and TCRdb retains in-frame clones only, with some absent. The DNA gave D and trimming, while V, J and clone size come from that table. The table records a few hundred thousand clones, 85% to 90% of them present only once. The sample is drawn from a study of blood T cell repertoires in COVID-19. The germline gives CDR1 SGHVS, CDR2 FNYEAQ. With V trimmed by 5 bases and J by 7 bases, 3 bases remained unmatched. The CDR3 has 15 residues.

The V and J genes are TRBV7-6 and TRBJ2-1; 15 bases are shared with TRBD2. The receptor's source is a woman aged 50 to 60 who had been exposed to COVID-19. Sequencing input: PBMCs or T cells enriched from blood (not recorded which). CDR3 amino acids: CASSKGTSGGNEQFF. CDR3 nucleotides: TGTGCCAGCAGCAAGGGGACTAGCGGGGGGAATGAGCAGTTCTTC.